The 3 T cell receptor beta chains given below trace back to one sample, sequenced in a study of a mutant IDH1 vaccine in newly diagnosed glioma. Sample time point: week 23, last vaccination. Doses comprised 300 ug of mutant IDH1 20-mer peptide each, plus topical imiquimod. These TCRs' antigens remain unknown. Repertoires were generated with immunoSEQ multiplex PCR, while TCRdb's copy carries only in-frame clones and drops some. The sample lists about 82,000 clones; roughly 85% were seen once. The sequences come from PBMCs, collected from a glioma patient whose treatment included an IDH1 peptide vaccine. These receptors all come from a man younger than 45 with glioma. Some clones in this sample may be carry-over from other donors' samples.

The V gene is TRBV11-2, the J gene TRBJ2-5; D unresolved. Germline lookup yields CDR1 SGHAT and CDR2 FQNNGV. Trimming pared 5 bases from V and 1 base from J, leaving 14 bases between. This CDR3 has 15 amino acids. CDR3 DNA sequence: TGTGCCAGCAGCCAGGACCTAAACCGCCAAGAGACCCAGTACTTC. It yields the protein CASSQDLNRQETQYF.

This chain links TRBV4-3 with TRBJ1-2; 7 nucleotides agree with TRBD1. With 1 base clipped from V and 7 bases from J, the junction kept 9 bases outside the gene matches. The germline CDR1 and CDR2 sequences are LGHNA and YSLEER. The CDR3 sequence is 15 residues long. CDR3 sequence reads: CASSQADRRGIGYTF. Written as DNA, the CDR3 is TGCGCCAGCAGCCAAGCGGACAGGAGAGGTATTGGCTACACCTTC.

This clone has a single count. The rearrangement links TRBV6-5 to TRBJ1-2; possible D gene TRBD1, 5 bases. The CDR3 spans 14 residues. Germline-derived CDR1 and CDR2 are MNHEY and SVGAGI. V gave up 5 bases and J gave up 3 bases, with 13 bases separating them. The CDR3 DNA is TGTGCCAGCAGTGGGGCCCAAGGGGACTATGGCTACACCTTC. Encoded protein: CASSGAQGDYGYTF.